The source of this T cell receptor (beta chain) is a study of blood T cell repertoires in COVID-19 (dated by TCRdb to 2018 to 2021). Study-wide context: Collaborator samples came from the United States, Italy and Spain and covered acute and convalescent phases of COVID-19. The prospective study material was composed of cDNA or gDNA derived from T cells, B-cell-depleted T cells, or PBMCs. The dataset comprised deeply sampled blood TCRbeta repertoires from subjects exposed to, actively infected with, or recovered from COVID-19. The repertoires were released in a freely available public database intended as a resource for research on the immune response to SARS-CoV-2. Samples were obtained from the ongoing ImmuneRACE study (first 160 participants) and from some 1,300 subjects provided by 6 global collaborators. Sample metadata almost always included a de-identified subject ID, COVID-19 status, age in years and sex. Where available, HLA class I and class II types were taken from metadata supplied by the sample provider and were not determined by assay-based typing.

The collaborating institutions used their own protocols to collect whole blood in K2EDTA tubes. For TCRbeta analysis, collaborators shipped samples as frozen whole blood, isolated PBMCs, or DNA extracted from either of those sample types. Results the study describes overall, beyond this receptor: The amount of clinical and demographic metadata varied by source and participant and was provided uncurated.

A word on this clone: There is no known antigen for this receptor. No much larger clone is present one base from it, and per-base qualities are unavailable.

The cysteine opens and the phenylalanine closes a CDR3 of 17 amino acids. The sequence is cut down to CDR3 DNA, 51 bases in frame from base 1. The germline V gene yields SGHRS for CDR1 and YFSETQ for CDR2. Relative to germline, V is missing 7 bases and J is missing 0 bases, with 14 bases of the junction outside any gene match. The immunoSEQ Assay, a bias-controlled multiplex PCR, was used to amplify TCRbeta CDR3 regions from genomic DNA. As for how the authors treated the data: Within the assay, amplification of reference gene primers was used to estimate how many nucleated cells each sample contained. Sequence reads were collapsed and filtered to measure the absolute abundance of every unique TCRbeta CDR3 rearrangement. For each sample, productive Simpson clonality was calculated by taking the square root of Simpson's diversity index across productive rearrangements. Drawn from immuneACCESS, this table holds only the in-frame rearrangements with V and J called that TCRdb kept. Clones are partly lost; checked studies trace under half to an unresolved V gene and leave the rest unexplained. That table is the source of V, J and clone size, and D and trimming were worked out from the DNA. The sample table lists under 200,000 clones, roughly 84% of them with a count of one. Over 12% of the sample is in the top ten clones.

The receptor comes from a man aged 18 to 30 with active or convalescent COVID-19. This chain is built from TRBV5-1 and TRBJ2-3, and 7 bases in between align with TRBD2. The sample taken for sequencing was peripheral blood. Here the CDR3 is given as CASGLLNAGDSTDTQYF. The DNA is TGCGCCAGCGGCCTCCTAAATGCGGGAGATAGCACAGATACGCAGTATTTT.